This T cell receptor (beta chain) was observed in a study of cytomegalovirus exposure and HLA in healthy donors. Broader study findings: A later analysis linked a missense variant in DCLRE1C to the trimming of TCR beta V and J genes. The study flagged some 170 TCR beta chains as cytomegalovirus-associated. Reports indicate that TCR beta sequences accurately predicted the HLA-A and HLA-B alleles of most subjects. When presence/absence was analysed, sequencing depth was taken to be roughly uniform across donors.

Use of 60 Vbeta and 13 Jbeta primers characterized the PCR. Clones were sequenced by immunoSEQ multiplex PCR, and TCRdb holds only the in-frame ones, with some missing. The table records about 170,000 clones, roughly 79% of them present only once. There are 19 residues in the CDR3. This clone was observed once. Antigen specificity is unknown. This receptor was taken from a woman between 25 and 40 years old in good health and CMV-seropositive. J is TRBJ2-3 and V is TRBV12-2; the table's D gene call, TRBD2, was not cross checked with the DNA. TRBV12-2 is assigned pseudogene status. Sequencing input: PBMCs. In DNA form, the CDR3 reads TGTGCAAGTCGCTTAGAAGAGGGACGAATCTTAGGGGAGGCAGATACGCAGTATTTT. Translating gives CASRLEEGRILGEADTQYF.